This T cell receptor (beta chain) was recorded in a study of Graves' ophthalmopathy and Graves' hyperthyroidism. The study, taken as a whole, reports: Detected in blood as well were most expanded thyroid clonotypes with frequency above 0.001. Ophthalmopathy was separated from stable hyperthyroidism by a 13-signature model with around 89% sensitivity and just under 84% specificity.

Diagnosis used clinical symptoms, serum thyroxine, TRAb, thyroid ultrasound and orbital computed tomography. CDR1 is SEHNR and CDR2 is FQNEAQ in the germline V gene (reference sequence). This CDR3 spans 13 amino acids. V was pared by 5 bases and J by 5 bases, with 13 bases between. RNA served as the template for amplifying TCR beta CDR3 regions. First-round RT-PCR employed HTBI primers, with a second-round multiplex PCR after it. TCRdb processed the multiplex PCR reads anew with MiXCR; each CDR3 protein has one entry. The sample has 400,000 or so distinct CDR3 sequences, 15% seen once. This clonotype showed up many times. What it recognizes is unknown.

The V call is TRBV7-9, the J call TRBJ2-7, with a weak D call TRBD1 (6 bases). The sample consisted of peripheral blood. The clonotype originates from a woman aged 18-35 years with stable Graves' hyperthyroidism. This CDR3 reads CASSPRQAHEQYF. The CDR3 coding sequence is TGTGCCAGCAGCCCAAGACAGGCCCACGAGCAGTACTTC.